This T cell receptor beta chain derives from a study of shared clonotypes between healthy human individuals (dated by TCRdb to 2020 to 2021). About the study as a whole: Three men and a couple of women, aged 18 to 49 years, made up the cohort. To increase sequencing depth and limit assay-specific biases, TCR repertoire library preparation and sequencing were carried out by different laboratories using diverse techniques. Between about 0.8 and 9 billion PBMCs per donor were obtained by leukapheresis. Blood TCR repertoires of about five healthy adults were deeply sequenced to estimate repertoire size and the extent of clonotype sharing between individuals. For each donor, CD4 naive and CD4 memory were each given three plates, CD8 naive was given two plates, and CD8 memory was given one plate. Here is what the overall study found, with its caveats: Naive subsets generally had larger estimated clonotype richness than memory subsets. Based on pairwise subsampling, the degree of clonotype sharing among donors was expected to be affected by sequencing depth. Even with the large sequencing depth, rarefaction of the sorted-subset datasets indicated that sequencing was incomplete. Only blood was sampled, and tissue TCR repertoires likely differ from those in blood. Compared with non-shared clonotypes, the clonotypes found in all four sorted-subset donors had higher generation probabilities. Because the study included a small number of donors, the genetic and exposure-history diversity represented was limited. When a handful of donors were compared, the shared fraction of clonotypes was about 5.5% for naive CD4, around 3.6% for naive CD8, more than 2% for memory CD4, and less than 0.5% for memory CD8.

TCR CDR3 regions were amplified from genomic DNA by multiplex PCR using the deep immunoSEQ assay. Genomic DNA extracted from each cell subset was distributed evenly over all wells of several immunoSEQ 96-well plates, and each plate served as one replicate. For sorted subsets, approximately 190 ng genomic DNA, equal to about 30,000 T cell genomes, was loaded into each replicate PCR. The purified libraries were quantified using a Qubit 3.0 fluorometer, sized with a Bioanalyzer 2100, and then quantified again using the KAPA Library Quantification kit. Each immunoSEQ 96-well plate was sequenced on its own single-read 150-cycle Illumina NextSeq 550 flow cell. In the original analysis: Because the immunoSEQ output held only junctional sequences and lacked quality scores, the filtering could not match the filtering applied to full-length reads. To assign V/J genes and CDR3, sequences were annotated using PyIR, a Python wrapper for IgBLAST v1.9, with IMGT germline references. Any read was removed if the V/J assignment was weak (E-value above 1e-6), the CDR3 was missing, or the read contained stop codons, out-of-frame junctions, or ambiguous translated residues. V3J clonotypes were defined as sequences sharing an identical inferred V gene, J gene, and CDR3 amino acid sequence. Percentage overlap between repertoires was calculated by dividing the number of shared unique clonotypes by the size of the smaller repertoire. Richness of each repertoire was evaluated using RTK rarefaction, the Chao1 estimator, and Recon v2.1 estimates of unobserved clonotypes. Generation probabilities for all TCRbeta clonotypes obtained by the gDNA method from several donors were computed using OLGA. The immuneACCESS repertoire file appears here via TCRdb, limited to in-frame rearrangements. These files lack a portion of the clones; in checked studies, under half of the deficit traces to unresolved V genes, and the cause of the others is not known. The V and J calls and clone size are taken from that table; D and trimming were inferred from the DNA. The sample yields more than 900,000 clones; 75% to 85% were counted once. The biggest ten clones account for more than 0.55% of the sample.

The donors were healthy, HIV-negative adults who had no recently reported acute infections or vaccinations. Only Caucasian adults living in Nashville, Tennessee, USA were represented among the donors. CD4+ T cells were enriched by magnetic negative selection; naive cells were then positively selected on CD45RA, and the negative fraction formed the memory subset. After blood collection by leukapheresis, PBMCs were isolated using Ficoll-Histopaque density gradient centrifugation and then cryopreserved in the vapor phase of liquid nitrogen. Purity and quantity of every magnetically sorted T cell population were checked by analytical flow cytometry. From each sorted fraction, genomic DNA was isolated and quantified by UV absorbance on a Nanodrop 2000c. Per the germline V gene, MDHEN is the CDR1 and SYDVKM is the CDR2. The cysteine opens and the phenylalanine closes a CDR3 of 15 amino acids. This clone was found many times. Its antigen has not been determined. It is unclear where the CDR3 begins or ends on the DNA, so no DNA is shown, and the CDR3 is as TCRdb lists it.

Material: memory CD4+ T cells from PBMCs. The sample's cell subset or site, from its label and the paper: CD45RA-negative fraction. The source is a man between 18 and 29 years old in good health. Some clones in this sample may be carry-over from other donors' samples. The chain is encoded by TRBV28 joined to TRBJ1-3. The encoded CDR3 is CASSTSSGGGDTIYF.